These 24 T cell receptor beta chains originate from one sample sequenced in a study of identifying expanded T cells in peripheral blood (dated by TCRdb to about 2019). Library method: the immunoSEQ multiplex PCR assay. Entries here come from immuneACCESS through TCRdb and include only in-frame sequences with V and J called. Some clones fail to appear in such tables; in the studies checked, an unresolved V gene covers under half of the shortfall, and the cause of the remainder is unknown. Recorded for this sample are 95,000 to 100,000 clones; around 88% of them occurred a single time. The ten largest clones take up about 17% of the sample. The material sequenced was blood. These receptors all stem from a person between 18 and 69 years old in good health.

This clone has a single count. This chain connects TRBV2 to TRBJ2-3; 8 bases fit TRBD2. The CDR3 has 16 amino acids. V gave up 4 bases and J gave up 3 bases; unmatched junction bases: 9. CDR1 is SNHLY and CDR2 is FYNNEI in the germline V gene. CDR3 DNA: TGTGCCAGCAGTGGGTCGGGACTAGTTGTGACAGATACGCAGTATTTT. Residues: CASSGSGLVVTDTQYF. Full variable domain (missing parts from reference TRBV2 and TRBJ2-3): EPEVTQTPSHQVTQMGQEVILRCVPISNHLYFYWYRQILGQKVEFLVSFYNNEISEKSEIFDDQFSVERPDGSNFTLKIRSTKLEDSAMYFCASSGSGLVVTDTQYFGPGTRLTVL.

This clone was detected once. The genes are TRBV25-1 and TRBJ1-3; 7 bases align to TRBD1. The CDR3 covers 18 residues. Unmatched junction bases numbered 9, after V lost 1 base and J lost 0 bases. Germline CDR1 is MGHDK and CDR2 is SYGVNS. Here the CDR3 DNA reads TGTGCCAGCAGTGAATGGATGACAGGGACCTACTCTGGAAACACCATATATTTT. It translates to CASSEWMTGTYSGNTIYF.

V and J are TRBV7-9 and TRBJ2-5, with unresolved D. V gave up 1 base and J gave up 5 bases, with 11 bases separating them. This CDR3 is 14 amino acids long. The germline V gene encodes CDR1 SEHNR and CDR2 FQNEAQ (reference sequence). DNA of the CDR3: TGTGCCAGCAGCTTAGACGAACAATTGGAGACCCAGTACTTC. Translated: CASSLDEQLETQYF.

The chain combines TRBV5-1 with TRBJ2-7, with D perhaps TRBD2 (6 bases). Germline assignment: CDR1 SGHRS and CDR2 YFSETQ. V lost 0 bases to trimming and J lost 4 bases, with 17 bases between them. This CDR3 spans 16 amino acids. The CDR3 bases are TGCGCCAGCAGCTTGGCCGGAGGGGTACTTTCTTACGAGCAGTACTTC. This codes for CASSLAGGVLSYEQYF.

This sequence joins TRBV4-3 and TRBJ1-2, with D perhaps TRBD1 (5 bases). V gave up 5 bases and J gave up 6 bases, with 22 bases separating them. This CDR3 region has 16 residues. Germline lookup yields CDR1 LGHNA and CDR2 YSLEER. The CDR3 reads CASSKGVGGSGHGYTF. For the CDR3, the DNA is TGCGCCAGCAGCAAAGGCGTCGGGGGGTCCGGCCATGGCTACACCTTC.

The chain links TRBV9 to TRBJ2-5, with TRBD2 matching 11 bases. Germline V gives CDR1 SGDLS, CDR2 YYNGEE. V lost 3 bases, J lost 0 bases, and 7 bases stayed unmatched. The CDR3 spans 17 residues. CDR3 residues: CASSAGRLAGYQETQYF. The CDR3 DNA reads TGTGCCAGCAGCGCAGGCCGACTAGCGGGGTACCAAGAGACCCAGTACTTC.

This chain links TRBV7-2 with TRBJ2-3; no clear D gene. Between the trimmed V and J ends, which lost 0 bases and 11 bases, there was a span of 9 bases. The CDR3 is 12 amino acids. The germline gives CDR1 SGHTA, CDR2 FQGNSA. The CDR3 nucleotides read TGTGCCAGCAGCTTAGCGAGGATTGAGCAGTATTTT. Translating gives CASSLARIEQYF. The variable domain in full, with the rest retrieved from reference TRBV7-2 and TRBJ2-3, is GAGVSQSPSNKVTEKGKDVELRCDPISGHTALYWYRQSLGQGLEFLIYFQGNSAPDKSGLPSDRFSAERTGGSVSTLTIQRTQQEDSAVYLCASSLARIEQYFGPGTRLTVL.

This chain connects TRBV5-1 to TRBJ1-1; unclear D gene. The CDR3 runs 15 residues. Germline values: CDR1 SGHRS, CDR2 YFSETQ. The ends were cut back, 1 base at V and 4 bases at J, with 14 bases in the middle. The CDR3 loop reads CASSLPPLGSTEAFF. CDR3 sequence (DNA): TGCGCCAGCAGCTTGCCCCCGTTAGGGAGCACTGAAGCTTTCTTT.

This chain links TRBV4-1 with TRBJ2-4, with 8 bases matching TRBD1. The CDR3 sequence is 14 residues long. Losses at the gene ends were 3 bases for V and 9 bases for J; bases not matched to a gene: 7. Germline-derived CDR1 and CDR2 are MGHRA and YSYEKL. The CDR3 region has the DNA TGCGCCAGCAGCCACCCGACAGGGGAAGGCATTCAGTACTTC. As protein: CASSHPTGEGIQYF.

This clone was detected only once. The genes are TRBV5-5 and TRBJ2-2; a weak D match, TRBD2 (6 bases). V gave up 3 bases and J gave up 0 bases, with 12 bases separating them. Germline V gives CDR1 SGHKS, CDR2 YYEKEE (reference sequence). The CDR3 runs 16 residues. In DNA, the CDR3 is TGTGCCAGCAGCTCCTCCGAGCGGGCGAACACCGGGGAGCTGTTTTTT. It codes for CASSSSERANTGELFF.

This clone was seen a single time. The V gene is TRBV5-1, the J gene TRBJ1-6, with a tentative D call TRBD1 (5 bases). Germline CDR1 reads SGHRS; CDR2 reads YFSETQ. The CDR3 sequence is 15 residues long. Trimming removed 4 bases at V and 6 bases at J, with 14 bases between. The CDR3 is CASSSRDQGNSPLHF. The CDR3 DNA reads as TGCGCCAGCAGCAGCCGGGACCAGGGTAATTCACCCCTCCACTTT.

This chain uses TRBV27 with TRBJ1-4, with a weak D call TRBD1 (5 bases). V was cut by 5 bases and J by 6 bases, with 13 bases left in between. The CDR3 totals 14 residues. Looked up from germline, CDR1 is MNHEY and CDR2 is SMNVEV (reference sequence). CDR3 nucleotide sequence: TGTGCCAGCAGTAGGGCGCAGGGATATGAAAAACTGTTTTTT. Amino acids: CASSRAQGYEKLFF. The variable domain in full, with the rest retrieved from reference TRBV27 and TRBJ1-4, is EAQVTQNPRYLITVTGKKLTVTCSQNMNHEYMSWYRQDPGLGLRQIYYSMNVEVTDKGDVPEGYKVSRKEKRNFPLILESPSPNQTSLYFCASSRAQGYEKLFFGSGTQLSVL.

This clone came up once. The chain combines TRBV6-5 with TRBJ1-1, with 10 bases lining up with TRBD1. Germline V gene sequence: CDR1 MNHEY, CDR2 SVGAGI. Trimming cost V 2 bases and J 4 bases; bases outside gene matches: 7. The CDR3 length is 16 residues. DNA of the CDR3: TGTGCCAGCAGTTACGGGACAGGGGCAGGGGGCACTGAAGCTTTCTTT. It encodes CASSYGTGAGGTEAFF.

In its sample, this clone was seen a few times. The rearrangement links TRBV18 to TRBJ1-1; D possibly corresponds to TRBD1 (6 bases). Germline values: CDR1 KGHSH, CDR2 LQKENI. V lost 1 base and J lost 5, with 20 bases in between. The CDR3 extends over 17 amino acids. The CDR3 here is CASSPLGPVGGGTEAFF. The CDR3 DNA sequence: TGTGCCAGCTCACCACTGGGTCCGGTAGGGGGAGGGACTGAAGCTTTCTTT.

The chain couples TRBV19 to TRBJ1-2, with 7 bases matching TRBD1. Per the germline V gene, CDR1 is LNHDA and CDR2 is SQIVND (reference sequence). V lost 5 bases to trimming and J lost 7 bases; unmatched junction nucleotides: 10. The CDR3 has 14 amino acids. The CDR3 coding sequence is TGTGCCAGTAGTGCTAAAAGACAGGGAGGTGGCTACACCTTC. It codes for CASSAKRQGGGYTF.

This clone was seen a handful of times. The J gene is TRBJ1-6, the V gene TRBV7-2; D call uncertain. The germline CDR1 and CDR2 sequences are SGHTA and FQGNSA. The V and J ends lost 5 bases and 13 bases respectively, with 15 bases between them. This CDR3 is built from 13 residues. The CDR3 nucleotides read TGTGCCAGCAGCCCACAAGGCAGTCCGCCCCTCCACTTT. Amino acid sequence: CASSPQGSPPLHF. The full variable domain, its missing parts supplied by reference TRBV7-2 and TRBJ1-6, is GAGVSQSPSNKVTEKGKDVELRCDPISGHTALYWYRQSLGQGLEFLIYFQGNSAPDKSGLPSDRFSAERTGGSVSTLTIQRTQQEDSAVYLCASSPQGSPPLHFGNGTRLTVT.

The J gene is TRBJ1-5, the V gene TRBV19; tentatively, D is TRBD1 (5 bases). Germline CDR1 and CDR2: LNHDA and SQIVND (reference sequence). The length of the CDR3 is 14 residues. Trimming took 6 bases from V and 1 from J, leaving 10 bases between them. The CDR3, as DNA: TGTGCCAGTAGCCGGGGGAGAAGCAATCAGCCCCAGCATTTT. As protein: CASSRGRSNQPQHF.

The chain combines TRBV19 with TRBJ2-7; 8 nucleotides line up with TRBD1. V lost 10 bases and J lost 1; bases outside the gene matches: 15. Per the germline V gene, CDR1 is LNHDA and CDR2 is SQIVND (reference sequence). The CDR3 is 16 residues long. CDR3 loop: CATCPSPGGISYEQYF. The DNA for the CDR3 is TGTGCCACCTGCCCATCCCCAGGGGGCATATCCTACGAGCAGTACTTC.

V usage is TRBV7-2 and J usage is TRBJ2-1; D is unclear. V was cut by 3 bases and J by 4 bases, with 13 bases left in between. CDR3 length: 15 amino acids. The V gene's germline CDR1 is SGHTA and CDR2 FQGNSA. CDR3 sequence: CASSFGHPDYNEQFF. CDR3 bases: TGTGCCAGCAGCTTCGGGCACCCCGATTACAATGAGCAGTTCTTC.

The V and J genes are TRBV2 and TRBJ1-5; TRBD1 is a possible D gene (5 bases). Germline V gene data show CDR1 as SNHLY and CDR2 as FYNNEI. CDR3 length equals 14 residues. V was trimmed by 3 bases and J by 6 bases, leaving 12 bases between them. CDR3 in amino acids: CASSDSGGTQPQHF. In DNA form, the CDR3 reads TGTGCCAGCAGTGACTCCGGGGGTACTCAGCCCCAGCATTTT.

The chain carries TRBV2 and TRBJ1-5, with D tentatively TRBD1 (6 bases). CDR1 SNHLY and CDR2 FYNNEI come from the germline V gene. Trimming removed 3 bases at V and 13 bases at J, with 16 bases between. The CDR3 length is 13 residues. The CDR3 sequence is CASSDSRTAHQHF. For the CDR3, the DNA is TGTGCCAGCAGTGACAGCCGGACAGCTCATCAGCATTTT.

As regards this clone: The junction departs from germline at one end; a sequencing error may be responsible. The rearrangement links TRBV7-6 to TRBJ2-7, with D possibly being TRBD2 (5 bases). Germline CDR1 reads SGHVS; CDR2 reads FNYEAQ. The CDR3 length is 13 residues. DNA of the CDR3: TGCGCCAGCAGCCAAGGACTGATAGGCGAGCAGTACTTC. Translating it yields CASSQGLIGEQYF.

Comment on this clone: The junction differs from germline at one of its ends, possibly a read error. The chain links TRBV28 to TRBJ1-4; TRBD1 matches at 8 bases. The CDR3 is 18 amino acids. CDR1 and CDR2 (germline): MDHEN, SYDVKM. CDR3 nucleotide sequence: TGTGCCAGCAGTCTATGGACAGGGCTACGAGCAACTAATGAAAAACTGTTTTTT. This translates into CASSLWTGLRATNEKLFF.

This chain's CDR3 is CASRTLLRIGNTEAFF. CDR3 sequence (DNA): TGTGCCAGCAGAACCCTACTACGGATTGGGAACACTGAAGCTTTCTTT. The V and J genes are TRBV6-7 and TRBJ1-1, with no clear D. TRBV6-7 is identified as an open reading frame with a role that is uncertain. The CDR3 contains 16 residues. Trimming shortened V by 6 bases and J by 1 base, and 18 bases separated the two germline ends.